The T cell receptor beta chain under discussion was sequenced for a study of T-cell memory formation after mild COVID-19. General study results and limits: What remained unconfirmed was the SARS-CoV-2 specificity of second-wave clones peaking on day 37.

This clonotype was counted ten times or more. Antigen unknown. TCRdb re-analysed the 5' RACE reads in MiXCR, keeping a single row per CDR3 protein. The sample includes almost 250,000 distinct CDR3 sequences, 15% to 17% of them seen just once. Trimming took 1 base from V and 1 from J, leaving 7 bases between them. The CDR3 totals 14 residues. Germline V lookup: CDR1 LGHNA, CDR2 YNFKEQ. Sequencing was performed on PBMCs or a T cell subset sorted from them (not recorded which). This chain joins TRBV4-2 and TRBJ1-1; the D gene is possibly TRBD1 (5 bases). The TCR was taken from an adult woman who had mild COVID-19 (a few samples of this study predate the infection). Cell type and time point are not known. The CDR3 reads CASSQAGGNTEAFF. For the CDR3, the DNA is TGTGCCAGCAGCCAAGCGGGGGGGAACACTGAAGCTTTCTTT.